This is a list of T cell receptor beta chains from one sample in a study of T cells in Graves' hyperthyroidism and ophthalmopathy. A single record per CDR3 protein comes from TCRdb applying MiXCR to the multiplex PCR reads. The sample has 300,000 to 400,000 distinct CDR3 sequences; roughly 15% are singletons. Material: blood. The receptors come from a woman between 25 and 40 years old with Graves' ophthalmopathy. CDR3s include the opening cysteine and the closing phenylalanine or tryptophan. D genes are given only for firm matches. The size field is filled for only some rows; it gives once, few, many or a size class.

length	V	J	size	D	DNA	CDR3
11	TRBV6-2/TRBV6-3	TRBJ2-5	few	NA	TGTGCCACCGGTCAGGCGGAGACCCAGTACTTC	CATGQAETQYF
13	TRBV27	TRBJ1-1	many	NA	TGTGCCAGCAGTTCGAAACAATACACTGAAGCTTTCTTT	CASSSKQYTEAFF
13	TRBV20-1	TRBJ1-6	few	NA	TGCAGTGCCCGGACAGACAATAATTCACCCCTCCACTTT	CSARTDNNSPLHF
14	TRBV27	TRBJ1-5	NA	NA	TGTGCCAGCACCTCCCTCGGGGCTAATCAGCCCCAGCATTTT	CASTSLGANQPQHF
13	TRBV6-1	TRBJ1-2	few	NA	TGTGCCGGCAGTGACGGGCTCTCCTATGGCTACACCTTC	CAGSDGLSYGYTF
14	TRBV9	TRBJ1-2	NA	NA	TGTGCCAGCAGCCCGCAGGCGGCTAACTATGGCTACACCTTC	CASSPQAANYGYTF
14	TRBV28	TRBJ1-3	many	NA	TGTGCCAGCAGACAGGGATCCTCTGGAAACACCATATATTTT	CASRQGSSGNTIYF
14	TRBV30	TRBJ2-1	NA	TRBD2	TGTGCCTCCTCTAGCGGGAGTCCCTACAATGAGCAGTTCTTC	CASSSGSPYNEQFF
17	TRBV3-1	TRBJ2-3	many	TRBD2	TGTGCCAGCAGCCAAGAGTCGAGCGGGGGCCAGGTTAATACGCAGTATTTT	CASSQESSGGQVNTQYF
16	TRBV7-3	TRBJ2-3	many	NA	TGTGCCAGCAGCCCATCGGGACCCCGAGGGGGTGATACGCAGTATTTT	CASSPSGPRGGDTQYF
14	TRBV7-9	TRBJ1-2	many	NA	TGTGCCAGCAGCTTCGACAGTAGATTCTATGGCTACACCTTC	CASSFDSRFYGYTF
15	TRBV2	TRBJ1-5	many	NA	TGTGCCAGCAGTGAAAGTCGACCCACTCATCAGCCCCAGCATTTT	CASSESRPTHQPQHF
14	TRBV27	TRBJ2-7	many	TRBD1	TGTGCCAGCGCTGCATTTGGACAGGGAAAAAAGGAGTACTTC	CASAAFGQGKKEYF
15	TRBV20-1	TRBJ1-6	NA	NA	TGCAGTGCTAGAGTGGGCGGAGTCTATAATTCACCCCTCCACTTT	CSARVGGVYNSPLHF
14	TRBV7-9	TRBJ2-2	few	NA	TGTGCCAGCAGCCCAACGAAAGGCACCGGGGAGCTGTTTTTT	CASSPTKGTGELFF
18	TRBV7-2	TRBJ1-3	many	TRBD1	TGTGCCAGCAGCTTAGTGTCGACAGGGGGCTTGTCTGGAAACACCATATATTTT	CASSLVSTGGLSGNTIYF
14	TRBV3-1	TRBJ1-4	many	NA	TGTGCCAGCAGCCCCGGGACTGTCCGTGAAAAACTGTTTTTT	CASSPGTVREKLFF
13	TRBV28	TRBJ2-2	few	NA	TGTGCCAGCATTGCAGCGAACACCGGGGAGCTGTTTTTT	CASIAANTGELFF
14	TRBV20-1	TRBJ1-1	many	TRBD1	TGCAGTGCTAGAAGGGGACAGGGAGTAGGAGAAGCTTTCTTT	CSARRGQGVGEAFF
16	TRBV20-1	TRBJ2-5	many	TRBD2	TGCAGTGCTGGATCGCTAGCGGGGGGGCCAGGAGAGACCCAGTACTTC	CSAGSLAGGPGETQYF
16	TRBV29-1	TRBJ1-2	NA	NA	TGCAGCGTTGAAGGGGTGGCGGGGGGCGAGAACTATGGCTACACCTTC	CSVEGVAGGENYGYTF
13	TRBV11-2	TRBJ2-3	many	NA	TGTGCCAGCAGCTTAGTAGGGGCAGATACGCAGTATTTT	CASSLVGADTQYF
14	TRBV25-1	TRBJ2-1	few	NA	TGTGCCAGCAAGGTCTGGGGGGATTACAATGAGCAGTTCTTC	CASKVWGDYNEQFF
15	TRBV2	TRBJ2-3	NA	NA	TGTGCCGGCAGAAAAATGGGGCAGGCCCTTCACACGCAGTATTTT	CAGRKMGQALHTQYF
16	TRBV11-2	TRBJ2-1	many	NA	TGTGCCAGCAGCACCGTTCGGCTGAGCTCCTACAATGAGCAGTTCTTC	CASSTVRLSSYNEQFF
15	TRBV18	TRBJ2-1	many	TRBD1	TGTGCCAGCTCACCTTCTGACAGGGGGCAGGATGAGCAGTTCTTC	CASSPSDRGQDEQFF
15	TRBV7-2	TRBJ1-4	many	NA	TGTGCCAGCAGCTTTATAGGGGCAACTAATGAAAAACTGTTTTTT	CASSFIGATNEKLFF
15	TRBV7-9	TRBJ2-1	many	NA	TGTGCCAGCAGCCCGTTGGACACCGCCTACAATGAGCAGTTCTTC	CASSPLDTAYNEQFF
17	TRBV6-2/TRBV6-3	TRBJ1-5	few	TRBD1	TGTGCCAGAAAAGAAGGACCCACAGGGGAAGGGAGTCAGCCCCAGCATTTT	CARKEGPTGEGSQPQHF